This T cell receptor (beta chain) was observed in a study of patients and donors after allogeneic stem cell transplantation. Via MiXCR, TCRdb re-called the RT-PCR reads, giving one row per CDR3 protein. The sample lists tens of thousands of distinct CDR3 sequences, roughly 52% seen once, with 50% to 75% in the top ten. This clonotype was picked up a small number of times. The sequenced sample consisted of blood, either unsorted or a sorted T cell fraction (not recorded which). This sequence originates from a human donor who was either an allogeneic HSCT recipient or a stem cell or donor lymphocyte infusion donor (not recorded which). It is not recorded whose cells these are; they may come from a transplant donor.

The CDR3 loop is CSARDIVRHSNQPQHF. The DNA of the CDR3 is TGCAGTGCTAGAGATATTGTAAGGCATAGCAATCAGCCCCAGCATTTT. The genes are TRBV20-1 and TRBJ1-5; no clear D. CDR3 size: 16 residues. Trimming removed 0 bases from V and 0 bases from J, with 12 bases in between. Germline values: CDR1 DFQATT, CDR2 SNEGSKA (reference sequence).